The next 29 T cell receptor beta chains were all read from a single sample in a study of response to subunit inactivated influenza vaccine. Each CDR3 protein is one row after TCRdb ran MiXCR on the RT-PCR reads. The table shows about 800,000 distinct CDR3 sequences, with around 21% occurring only once. The starting material was PBMCs from blood, obtained roughly 5 days after vaccination. These receptors were collected from a man aged 45-65 years who received an inactivated influenza vaccine.

The J gene is TRBJ2-5, the V gene TRBV6-5, with 9 positions matching TRBD2. Germline CDR1 MNHEY, CDR2 SVGAGI. There are 15 residues in the CDR3. The V gene end was trimmed by 4 bases and the J gene end by 4 bases; junction bases not matched to a gene: 7. The CDR3 DNA sequence: TGTGCCAGCAGTTTCTCGCGGGGGGGCCCAGAGACCCAGTACTTC. Its translation: CASSFSRGGPETQYF.

This clonotype was seen a few times. The V and J genes are TRBV5-1 and TRBJ2-3, with D maybe TRBD2 (5 bases). V was pared by 0 bases and J by 6 bases, with 14 bases between. The germline V gene encodes CDR1 SGHRS and CDR2 YFSETQ. The CDR3 has 15 residues. For the CDR3, the DNA is TGCGCCAGCAGCTTGGCCCCGGGATCGTCCGATACGCAGTATTTT. Its translation: CASSLAPGSSDTQYF.

The gene calls are TRBV12-3 or TRBV12-4 and TRBJ1-2, with 8 bases lining up with TRBD1. Unmatched junction bases numbered 8, after V lost 3 bases and J lost 5 bases. The CDR3 spans 15 residues. CDR3 sequence reads: CASSFGDTGGYGYTF. CDR3 coding DNA: TGTGCCAGCAGTTTTGGGGATACAGGGGGTTATGGCTACACCTTC.

The chain links TRBV16 to TRBJ1-5; TRBD1 matches at 12 bases. The CDR3 spans 15 residues. Germline V gene data show CDR1 as KGHSY and CDR2 as FQNENV. V dropped 4 bases and J dropped 6; count of bases not matched to a gene: 4. The CDR3 DNA follows: TGTGCCAGCAGCCGGGGACAGGGGGCAGCTCAGCCCCAGCATTTT. Protein product: CASSRGQGAAQPQHF.

In this sample, this clonotype turned up a few times. The V and J genes are TRBV2 and TRBJ2-7; D uncertain. V lost 3 bases to trimming and J lost 6 bases, with 3 bases between them. The CDR3 contains 10 residues. Germline V gene sequence: CDR1 SNHLY, CDR2 FYNNEI. DNA of the CDR3: TGTGCCAGCAGTGAGGCCGAGCAGTACTTC. Translation gives CASSEAEQYF.

The rearrangement uses TRBV7-2 and TRBJ2-5; 9 nucleotides agree with TRBD2. V shed 1 base, J shed 5 bases, and the junction held 8 bases outside the gene matches. CDR1 is SGHTA and CDR2 is FQGNSA in the germline V gene. CDR3 length: 16 residues. The CDR3 spells CASSLEVAGVGETQYF. The CDR3 DNA sequence: TGTGCCAGCAGCTTAGAAGTAGCGGGAGTGGGGGAGACCCAGTACTTC.

This clonotype turned up a few times. The chain carries TRBV12-3 or TRBV12-4 and TRBJ2-3; D ambiguous. V lost 4 bases and J 0 bases, leaving 11 bases between the germline ends. This CDR3 contains 15 residues. The CDR3 nucleotides are TGTGCCAGCAGTTCTGTCCGGTCGAGCACAGATACGCAGTATTTT. Translating it yields CASSSVRSSTDTQYF.

There are a few counts of this clonotype. This chain connects TRBV28 to TRBJ2-1; weak D call: TRBD2 (5 bases). V dropped 5 bases and J dropped 4 bases, with 18 bases sitting between them. CDR1 and CDR2 (germline): MDHEN, SYDVKM. This CDR3 comprises 16 residues. The CDR3: CASSPLAAGRYNEQFF. The CDR3 region has the DNA TGTGCCAGCAGTCCCTTAGCTGCGGGTCGATACAATGAGCAGTTCTTC.

The CDR3 reads CASSRDAGTQYF. The CDR3 nucleotides are TGTGCCAGCAGCCGGGACGCAGGAACCCAGTACTTC. The chain is built from TRBV11-2 and TRBJ2-5; D possibly matches TRBD1 or TRBD2 (5 bases each). The CDR3 extends over 12 amino acids. CDR1 is SGHAT, CDR2 FQNNGV, per germline. With 5 bases removed from V and 8 bases from J, the gap between germline ends came to 12 bases.

As for this clonotype: The junction departs from the called germline gene at one end, perhaps through a read error. The gene calls are TRBV4-1 and TRBJ1-3, with unresolved D. Germline V CDR1 and CDR2: MGHRA, YSYEKL. CDR3 length: 13 amino acids. The CDR3 sequence is CASSQGPLGQPAF. CDR3 bases: TGCGCCAGCAGCCAAGGCCCCCTAGGGCAGCCGGCTTTT.

A few counts support this clonotype. This chain links TRBV5-4 with TRBJ1-2, with TRBD1 matching 7 bases. Trimming removed 5 bases from V and 4 bases from J; junction bases left unmatched: 5. Germline-derived CDR1 and CDR2 are SGHNT and YYREEE (reference sequence). This CDR3 comprises 13 residues. CDR3 bases: TGTGCCAGCAGTAATGACAGGGTCTATGGCTACACCTTC. This encodes CASSNDRVYGYTF.

The chain couples TRBV5-1 to TRBJ1-2, with 8 positions matching TRBD1. This CDR3 is built from 15 residues. Germline-derived CDR1 and CDR2 are SGHRS and YFSETQ. After removal of 0 bases from V and 7 bases from J, the junction contained 8 bases not matched to a gene. This chain's CDR3 is CASSLVGQGAIGYTF. The CDR3 DNA is TGCGCCAGCAGCTTGGTTGGGCAGGGGGCGATTGGCTACACCTTC. Drawing the rest from reference TRBV5-1 and TRBJ1-2, the complete variable domain is KAGVTQTPRYLIKTRGQQVTLSCSPISGHRSVSWYQQTPGQGLQFLFEYFSETQRNKGNFPGRFSGRQFSNSRSEMNVSTLELGDSALYLCASSLVGQGAIGYTFGSGTRLTVV.

The CDR3 is CASSPNAGVNYEQYF. The CDR3 coding sequence is TGTGCCAGCTCACCAAACGCGGGAGTTAACTACGAGCAGTACTTC. This chain connects TRBV18 to TRBJ2-7, with 7 bases fitting TRBD2. The CDR3 totals 15 residues. V was clipped by 2 bases and J by 3 bases; unmatched bases: 7. The germline gives CDR1 KGHSH, CDR2 LQKENI. The whole variable domain, filled in from reference TRBV18 and TRBJ2-7, reads NAGVMQNPRHLVRRRGQEARLRCSPMKGHSHVYWYRQLPEEGLKFMVYLQKENIIDESGMPKERFSAEFPKEGPSILRIQQVVRGDSAAYFCASSPNAGVNYEQYFGPGTRLTVT.

The chain carries TRBV27 and TRBJ2-7; D is unresolved. The CDR3 consists of 13 residues. The V end lost 1 base, the J end lost 5 bases, and 9 bases lay between the germline ends. Germline CDR1 is MNHEY and CDR2 is SMNVEV (reference sequence). This CDR3 is CASSLFGLDEQYF. The DNA of the CDR3 is TGTGCCAGCAGTTTATTCGGTCTGGACGAGCAGTACTTC.

The V call is TRBV24-1, the J call TRBJ1-2; D not resolved. This CDR3 comprises 13 residues. V lost 4 bases and J 6 bases, leaving 11 bases between the germline ends. CDR1 is KGHDR and CDR2 is SFDVKD in the germline V gene. CDR3 sequence reads: CATSDYDGDGYTF. The CDR3 DNA sequence: TGTGCCACCAGTGACTACGATGGCGATGGCTACACCTTC.

This clonotype has ten or more counts. The rearrangement links TRBV20-1 to TRBJ2-5; 11 bases are shared with TRBD2. There are 16 residues in the CDR3. Germline CDR1 reads DFQATT; CDR2 reads SNEGSKA (reference sequence). V was clipped by 7 bases and J by 5 bases; unmatched bases: 15. DNA for the CDR3: TGCAGTGACCCACGTAGCGGGAGGGCCCCGAGCGAGACCCAGTACTTC. The encoded protein is CSDPRSGRAPSETQYF.

This clonotype was counted many times. CDR3 region: CASSLWPGGTDTQYF. The DNA for the CDR3 is TGTGCCAGCAGTTTATGGCCAGGGGGCACAGATACGCAGTATTTT. V is TRBV27 and J is TRBJ2-3; D might be TRBD1 (6 bases). The CDR3 is 15 amino acids. Germline V gene sequence: CDR1 MNHEY, CDR2 SMNVEV (reference sequence). Trimming stripped 1 base from V and 1 base from J, with 9 bases between.

This clonotype came up a few times. This chain connects TRBV7-2 to TRBJ2-3; 8 nucleotides line up with TRBD1. This CDR3 is 15 amino acids long. Germline CDR1 and CDR2: SGHTA and FQGNSA. Germline trimming cut 4 bases from V and 0 bases from J; bases unmatched to any gene: 3. Written as DNA, the CDR3 is TGTGCCAGCAGCTGGACAGGGACAAGCACAGATACGCAGTATTTT. It is translated as CASSWTGTSTDTQYF.

The rearrangement links TRBV27 to TRBJ2-5; 11 positions agree with TRBD2. The ends lost 6 bases at V and 5 bases at J; junction bases unmatched: 8. The CDR3 has 15 amino acids. Germline CDR1 reads MNHEY; CDR2 reads SMNVEV (reference sequence). The CDR3 protein is CASSLTSGIGETQYF. CDR3 nucleotide sequence: TGTGCCAGCAGCCTGACTAGCGGGATAGGCGAGACCCAGTACTTC.

This clonotype was detected a few times. This chain joins TRBV4-1 and TRBJ1-1; D is ambiguous. Trimming cost V 11 bases and J 1 base, with 11 bases left between them. The germline V gene has CDR1 MGHRA and CDR2 YSYEKL. The CDR3 has 12 residues. The CDR3: CAVGPTNTEAFF. CDR3 in DNA: TGCGCCGTAGGACCGACGAACACTGAAGCTTTCTTT.

V usage is TRBV9 and J usage is TRBJ1-1; D is uncertain. The CDR3 contains 14 residues. Per the germline V gene, CDR1 is SGDLS and CDR2 is YYNGEE. Trimming left V 3 bases short and J 0 bases short, with 9 bases between. CDR3 nucleotide sequence: TGTGCCAGCAGCGCGACCATCATGAACACTGAAGCTTTCTTT. It codes for CASSATIMNTEAFF.

The chain links TRBV11-1 to TRBJ2-3; 15 nucleotides align to TRBD2. CDR3 length: 19 amino acids. Germline assignment: CDR1 SGHAT and CDR2 FQDESV (reference sequence). Germline trimming cut 6 bases from V and 2 bases from J; bases unmatched to any gene: 12. The CDR3 DNA reads as TGTGCCAGCAGAATAACATCGGGACTAGCGGGAGGCAACACAGATACGCAGTATTTT. It encodes CASRITSGLAGGNTDTQYF.

This chain connects TRBV5-1 to TRBJ1-5; D is undetermined. Trimming removed 0 bases at V and 3 bases at J, with 7 bases between. The CDR3 is 14 amino acids. Germline V gives CDR1 SGHRS, CDR2 YFSETQ. The CDR3 region has the DNA TGCGCCAGCAGCTTGGAGGATCCCAATCAGCCCCAGCATTTT. Its protein is CASSLEDPNQPQHF.

The chain carries TRBV5-1 and TRBJ1-1; D gene ambiguous. V gave up 4 bases and J gave up 0 bases, with 13 bases separating them. CDR3 length equals 15 residues. Germline CDR1 SGHRS, CDR2 YFSETQ. This CDR3 is CASSTTKALNTEAFF. The CDR3 DNA reads as TGCGCCAGCAGCACCACGAAGGCCTTGAACACTGAAGCTTTCTTT.

This clonotype was counted many times. The V and J genes are TRBV6-1 and TRBJ2-7; 9 bases are shared with TRBD2. The CDR3 loop spans 16 amino acids. V shed 5 bases, J shed 9 bases, and the junction held 17 bases outside the gene matches. CDR1 is MNHNS and CDR2 is SASEGT in the germline V gene. The chain's CDR3 is CASSISSGTDLRGQYF. In DNA form, the CDR3 reads TGTGCCAGCAGTATATCTAGCGGGACAGATCTACGAGGGCAGTACTTC.

This clonotype was recorded a few times. The chain joins TRBV20-1 to TRBJ1-5, with 9 bases fitting TRBD1. Germline V CDR1 and CDR2: DFQATT, SNEGSKA (reference sequence). The CDR3 has 17 amino acids. Trimming took 6 bases from V and 2 from J; bases not matched to a gene: 14. The CDR3 here is CSAQPRDREWGNQPQHF. CDR3 bases: TGCAGTGCCCAACCCCGGGACAGGGAATGGGGCAATCAGCCCCAGCATTTT.

This clonotype occurred a few times. The chain combines TRBV20-1 with TRBJ1-1, with D hard to call. The V and J ends lost 6 bases and 6 bases respectively, with 17 bases between them. CDR1 is DFQATT, CDR2 SNEGSKA, per germline (reference sequence). The CDR3 is made up of 13 amino acids. The DNA for the CDR3 is TGCAGTGCCCGCAAAAGAAATCAGCCTGAAGCTTTCTTT. Amino acid sequence: CSARKRNQPEAFF.

This rearrangement joins TRBV29-1 to TRBJ2-1; D is ambiguous. The V gene lost 4 bases and the J gene lost 2 bases, with 9 bases spanning the gap. The CDR3 has 13 residues. Germline assignment: CDR1 SQVTM and CDR2 ANQGSEA. CDR3 protein: CSVVERTYNEQFF. The CDR3 DNA reads as TGCAGCGTTGTAGAAAGAACCTACAATGAGCAGTTCTTC.

This clonotype has just a few counts. The chain links TRBV13 to TRBJ1-2, with 8 positions matching TRBD1. The germline CDR1 and CDR2 sequences are PRHDT and FYEKMQ (reference sequence). The CDR3 has 14 amino acids. Trimming took 4 bases from V and 2 from J; bases not matched to a gene: 3. The CDR3 nucleotides read TGTGCCAGCAGCTCCTGGACAGGGAACTATGGCTACACCTTC. This codes for CASSSWTGNYGYTF.